The clone carrying this T cell receptor beta chain was seen only a few times. Its antigen is unidentified. As the template, RNA transcripts were used to amplify TCR beta CDR3 regions. HTBI primers were used in a first-round RT-PCR, which preceded a second-round multiplex PCR. TCRdb re-called the multiplex PCR reads through MiXCR, storing one row per CDR3 protein. Among a few hundred thousand distinct CDR3 sequences listed, about two fifths were seen once. Only newly diagnosed hyperthyroidism patients aged 18 to 65, with under 2 months' duration, were enrolled. Trimming removed 3 bases at V and 3 bases at J, with 9 bases between. This CDR3 comprises 13 residues. Germline V lookup: CDR1 SNHLY, CDR2 FYNNEI. This sample was taken from a study of Graves' ophthalmopathy and Graves' hyperthyroidism. About the research overall: By definition, stable hyperthyroidism involved no ophthalmopathy within 18 months of follow-up. Notes on the study in general: Ophthalmopathy progression cases were predicted by the model with 70.59% sensitivity and 72% to 85% specificity. In blood appeared most of the expanded thyroid clonotypes whose frequency exceeded 0.001.

The chain couples TRBV2 to TRBJ2-7, with D possibly being TRBD2 (6 bases). The sample taken for sequencing was peripheral blood or thyroid tissue (not recorded which). The sequence was collected from an adult man with Graves' hyperthyroidism. The CDR3 region has the DNA TGTGCCAGCAGTGATGCGGGGTACTACGAGCAGTACTTC. It is translated as CASSDAGYYEQYF.